This TCR beta chain was recorded in a study of blood T cell repertoires in COVID-19. At the level of the study: The United States, Italy and Spain were the sources of the acute and convalescent COVID-19 samples. In each case, the material was cDNA or gDNA derived from T cells, B-cell-depleted T cells, or PBMCs.

Produced via immunoSEQ multiplex PCR; TCRdb's table is partial and in-frame only. The sample lists about 240,000 clones, roughly 80% seen once, with approximately 9.4% in the top ten. The sample taken for sequencing was peripheral blood. This TCR came from an elderly woman with acute or convalescent COVID-19.

The CDR3 reads CASSPWTEGSSPLHF. CDR3 DNA sequence: TGTGCCAGCAGCCCCTGGACAGAGGGTAGTTCACCCCTCCACTTT. The chain employs TRBV5-8 and TRBJ1-6; tentative D call: TRBD1 (6 bases). The germline V and J ends were trimmed by 4 bases and 9 bases, with 17 bases remaining between them. CDR1 and CDR2 from the germline V gene are SGHTS and YDEGEE. The CDR3 has 15 residues.